This entry lists 3 T cell receptor beta chains sequenced from one sample in a study of cytotoxic CD8 clonotypes in ibrutinib-treated CLL. Using immunoSEQ multiplex PCR, the repertoire was profiled, and TCRdb retains in-frame clones only, with some absent. This table has under 30,000 clones, approximately 80% appearing once. The specimen was PBMCs, collected after 36 months of ibrutinib treatment. The receptors derive from a human donor with chronic lymphocytic leukemia.

J is TRBJ1-6 and V is TRBV28; unclear D gene. Germline lookup yields CDR1 MDHEN and CDR2 SYDVKM. CDR3 length equals 15 residues. Trimming pared 3 bases from V and 0 bases from J, leaving 6 bases between. The CDR3 here is CASSFPSSYNSPLHF. In nucleotides, the CDR3 is TGTGCCAGCAGTTTCCCTAGCTCCTATAATTCACCCCTCCACTTT. Together with reference TRBV28 and TRBJ1-6, the CDR3 gives the full variable domain: DVKVTQSSRYLVKRTGEKVFLECVQDMDHENMFWYRQDPGLGLRLIYFSYDVKMKEKGDIPEGYSVSREKKERFSLILESASTNQTSMYLCASSFPSSYNSPLHFGNGTRLTVT.

V is TRBV18 and J is TRBJ2-3; 8 nucleotides match TRBD1. V was pared by 0 bases and J by 5 bases, with 7 bases of the junction left unmatched. Germline values: CDR1 KGHSH, CDR2 LQKENI. The CDR3 spans 16 residues. CDR3 DNA sequence: TGTGCCAGCTCACCACCGTCCAGGGGGCGTGAAGATACGCAGTATTTT. This translates into CASSPPSRGREDTQYF.

This clone was seen only once. V is TRBV5-1 and J is TRBJ1-1; TRBD1 matches at 9 bases. CDR1 SGHRS and CDR2 YFSETQ come from the germline V gene. The CDR3 totals 13 residues. V dropped 3 bases and J dropped 3; count of bases not matched to a gene: 0. This chain's CDR3 is CASSWDRDTEAFF. Here the CDR3 DNA reads TGCGCCAGCAGCTGGGACAGGGACACTGAAGCTTTCTTT.